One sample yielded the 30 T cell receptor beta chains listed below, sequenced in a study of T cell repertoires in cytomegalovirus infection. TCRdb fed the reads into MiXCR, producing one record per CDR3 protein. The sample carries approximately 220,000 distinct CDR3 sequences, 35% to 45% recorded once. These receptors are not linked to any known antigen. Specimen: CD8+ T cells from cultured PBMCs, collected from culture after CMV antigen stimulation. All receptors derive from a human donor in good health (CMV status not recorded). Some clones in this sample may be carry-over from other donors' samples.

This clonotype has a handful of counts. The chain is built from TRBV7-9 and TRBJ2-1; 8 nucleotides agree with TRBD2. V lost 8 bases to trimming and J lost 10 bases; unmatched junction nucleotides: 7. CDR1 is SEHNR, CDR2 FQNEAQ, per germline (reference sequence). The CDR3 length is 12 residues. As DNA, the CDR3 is TGTGCCAGCCGCCGGGGGGGGCCGGAGCAGTTCTTC. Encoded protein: CASRRGGPEQFF.

The CDR3: CATPPGYYGYTF. The CDR3 DNA reads TGTGCCACCCCTCCGGGTTACTATGGCTACACCTTC. V usage is TRBV2 and J usage is TRBJ1-2, with D uncertain. CDR1 and CDR2 from the germline V gene are SNHLY and FYNNEI. V was cut by 10 bases and J by 3 bases, with 12 bases left in between. The CDR3 covers 12 residues.

CDR3 nucleotide sequence: TGTGCCAGCAGTCCCGGGACAGGTTTCTTGGGTAGCAATCAGCCCCAGCATTTT. Translation gives CASSPGTGFLGSNQPQHF. The chain uses TRBV27 and TRBJ1-5, with 8 bases that match TRBD1. V shed 5 bases, J shed 0 bases, and the junction held 12 bases outside the gene matches. Germline assignment: CDR1 MNHEY and CDR2 SMNVEV (reference sequence). The CDR3 consists of 18 residues.

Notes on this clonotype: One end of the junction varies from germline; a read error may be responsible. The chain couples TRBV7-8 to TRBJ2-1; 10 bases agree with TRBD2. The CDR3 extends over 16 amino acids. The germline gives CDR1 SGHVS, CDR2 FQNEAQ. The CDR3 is CASSPPSSGSYNDQFF. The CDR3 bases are TGTGCAAGCAGCCCCCCTTCTAGCGGGAGCTACAATGATCAGTTCTTC.

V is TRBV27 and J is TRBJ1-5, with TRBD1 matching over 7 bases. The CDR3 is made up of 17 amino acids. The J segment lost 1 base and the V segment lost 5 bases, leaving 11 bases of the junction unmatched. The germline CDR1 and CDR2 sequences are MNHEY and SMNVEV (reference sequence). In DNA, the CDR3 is TGTGCCAGCAGTCCTTCCAGGGGGGAATTAAGCAATCAGCCCCAGCATTTT. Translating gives CASSPSRGELSNQPQHF.

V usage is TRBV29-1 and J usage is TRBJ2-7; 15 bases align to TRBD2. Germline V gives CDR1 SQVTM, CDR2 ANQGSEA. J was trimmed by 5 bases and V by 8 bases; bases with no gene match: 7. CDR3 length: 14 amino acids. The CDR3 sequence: CSIGTSGRRNEQYF. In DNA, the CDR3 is TGCAGCATTGGGACTAGCGGGAGGCGGAACGAGCAGTACTTC.

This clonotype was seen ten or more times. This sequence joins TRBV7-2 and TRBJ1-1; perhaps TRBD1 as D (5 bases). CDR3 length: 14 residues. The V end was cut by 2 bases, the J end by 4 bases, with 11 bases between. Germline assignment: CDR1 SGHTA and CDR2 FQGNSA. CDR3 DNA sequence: TGTGCCAGCAGCTTATCTGCTGGGGCCACTGAAGCTTTCTTT. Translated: CASSLSAGATEAFF.

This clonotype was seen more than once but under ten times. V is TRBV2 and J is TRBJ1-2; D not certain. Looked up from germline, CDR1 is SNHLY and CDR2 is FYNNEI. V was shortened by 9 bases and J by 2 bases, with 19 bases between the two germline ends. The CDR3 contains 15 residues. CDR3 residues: CARPPPGGPNYGYTF. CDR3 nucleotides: TGTGCCAGACCCCCCCCGGGAGGGCCCAACTATGGCTACACCTTC.

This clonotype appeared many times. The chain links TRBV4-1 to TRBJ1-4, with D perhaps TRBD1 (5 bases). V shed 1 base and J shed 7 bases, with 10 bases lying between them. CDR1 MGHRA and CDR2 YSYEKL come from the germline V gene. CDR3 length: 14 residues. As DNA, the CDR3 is TGCGCCAGCAGCCAAGGGGCCAGGGCTGAAAAACTGTTTTTT. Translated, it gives CASSQGARAEKLFF.

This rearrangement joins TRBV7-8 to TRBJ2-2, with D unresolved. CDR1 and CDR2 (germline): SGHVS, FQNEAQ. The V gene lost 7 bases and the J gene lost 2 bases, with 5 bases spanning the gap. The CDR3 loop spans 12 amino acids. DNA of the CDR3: TGTGCCAGCATCCCTAACACCGGGGAGCTGTTTTTT. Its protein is CASIPNTGELFF.

CDR3 DNA: TGTGCCAGCACCGTACAGGGGGGAAGCTACGAGCAGTACTTC. The encoded protein is CASTVQGGSYEQYF. The V call is TRBV28, the J call TRBJ2-7, with 8 positions matching TRBD1. The V gene end was trimmed by 7 bases and the J gene end by 3 bases; junction bases not matched to a gene: 8. The CDR3 is 14 residues long. Germline-derived CDR1 and CDR2 are MDHEN and SYDVKM.

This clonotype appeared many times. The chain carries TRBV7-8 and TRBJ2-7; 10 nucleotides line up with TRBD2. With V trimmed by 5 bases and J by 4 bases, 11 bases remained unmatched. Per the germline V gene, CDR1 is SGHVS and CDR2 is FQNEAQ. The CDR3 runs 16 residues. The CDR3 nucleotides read TGTGCCAGCAGCACTAGCGGGGACATCCTTAGTTACGAGCAGTACTTC. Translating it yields CASSTSGDILSYEQYF.

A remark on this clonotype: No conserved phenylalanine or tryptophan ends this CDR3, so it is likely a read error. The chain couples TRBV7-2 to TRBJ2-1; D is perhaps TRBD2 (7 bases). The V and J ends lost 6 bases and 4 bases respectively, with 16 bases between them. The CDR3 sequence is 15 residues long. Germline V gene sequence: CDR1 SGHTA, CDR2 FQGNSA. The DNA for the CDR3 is TGTGCCAGCAGATCAGTAGGGGGGGAATACAATGAGCAGTTCTAC. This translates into CASRSVGGEYNEQFY.

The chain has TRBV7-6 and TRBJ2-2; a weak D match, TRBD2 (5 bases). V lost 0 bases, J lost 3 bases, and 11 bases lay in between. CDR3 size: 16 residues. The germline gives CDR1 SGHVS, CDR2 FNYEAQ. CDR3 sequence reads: CASSLAGGGYTGELFF. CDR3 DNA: TGTGCCAGCAGCTTAGCTGGAGGCGGTTACACCGGGGAGCTGTTTTTT.

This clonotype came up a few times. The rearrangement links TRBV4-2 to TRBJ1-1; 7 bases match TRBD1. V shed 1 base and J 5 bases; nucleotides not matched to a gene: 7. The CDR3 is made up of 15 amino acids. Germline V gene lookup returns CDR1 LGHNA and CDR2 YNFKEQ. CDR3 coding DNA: TGTGCCAGCAGCCAAGTTGAAGGGGGCAAGACTGAAGCTTTCTTT. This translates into CASSQVEGGKTEAFF.

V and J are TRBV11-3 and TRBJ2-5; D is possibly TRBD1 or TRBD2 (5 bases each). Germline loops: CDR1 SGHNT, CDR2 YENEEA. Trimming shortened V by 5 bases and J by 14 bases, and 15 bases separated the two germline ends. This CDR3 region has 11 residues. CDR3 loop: CASSVGSRGYF. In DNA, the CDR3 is TGTGCCAGCAGCGTCGGGTCGAGGGGTTACTTC.

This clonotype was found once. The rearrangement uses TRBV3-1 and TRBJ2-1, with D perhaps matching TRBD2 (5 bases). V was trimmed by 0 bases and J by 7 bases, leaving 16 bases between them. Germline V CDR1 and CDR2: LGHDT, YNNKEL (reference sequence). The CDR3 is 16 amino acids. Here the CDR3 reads CASSQDRTAGLNEQFF. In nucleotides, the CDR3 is TGTGCCAGCAGCCAAGATAGGACGGCGGGTCTAAATGAGCAGTTCTTC.

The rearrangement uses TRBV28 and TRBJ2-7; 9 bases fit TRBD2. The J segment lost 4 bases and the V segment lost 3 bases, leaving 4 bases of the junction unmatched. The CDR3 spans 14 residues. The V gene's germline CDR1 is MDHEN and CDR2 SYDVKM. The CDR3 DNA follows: TGTGCCAGCAGTTTGAGCGGGAGGTTGTACGAGCAGTACTTC. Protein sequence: CASSLSGRLYEQYF.

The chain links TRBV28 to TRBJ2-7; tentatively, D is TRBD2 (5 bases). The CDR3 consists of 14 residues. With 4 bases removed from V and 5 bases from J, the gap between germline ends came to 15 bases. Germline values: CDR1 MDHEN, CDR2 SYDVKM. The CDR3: CASSSTGISDEQYF. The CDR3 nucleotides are TGTGCCAGCAGTTCGACGGGGATATCTGACGAGCAGTACTTC.

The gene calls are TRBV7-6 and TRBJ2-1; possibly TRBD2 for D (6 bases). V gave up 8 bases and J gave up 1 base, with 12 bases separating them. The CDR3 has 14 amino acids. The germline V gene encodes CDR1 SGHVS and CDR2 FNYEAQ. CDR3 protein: CASPAGTSYNEQFF. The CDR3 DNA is TGTGCCAGCCCTGCCGGGACTTCCTACAATGAGCAGTTCTTC. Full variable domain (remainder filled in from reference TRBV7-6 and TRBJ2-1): GAGVSQSPRYKVTKRGQDVALRCDPISGHVSLYWYRQALGQGPEFLTYFNYEAQQDKSGLPNDRFSAERPEGSISTLTIQRTEQRDSAMYRCASPAGTSYNEQFFGPGTRLTVL.

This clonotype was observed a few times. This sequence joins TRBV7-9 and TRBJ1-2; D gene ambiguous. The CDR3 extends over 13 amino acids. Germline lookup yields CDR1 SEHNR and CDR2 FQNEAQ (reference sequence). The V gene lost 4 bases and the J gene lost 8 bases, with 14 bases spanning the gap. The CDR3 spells CASSSQNLRGYTF. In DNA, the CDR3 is TGTGCCAGCAGCTCCCAGAACCTTAGAGGCTACACCTTC. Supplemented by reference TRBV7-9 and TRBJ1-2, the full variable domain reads DTGVSQNPRHKITKRGQNVTFRCDPISEHNRLYWYRQTLGQGPEFLTYFQNEAQLEKSRLLSDRFSAERPKGSFSTLEIQRTEQGDSAMYLCASSSQNLRGYTFGSGTRLTVV.

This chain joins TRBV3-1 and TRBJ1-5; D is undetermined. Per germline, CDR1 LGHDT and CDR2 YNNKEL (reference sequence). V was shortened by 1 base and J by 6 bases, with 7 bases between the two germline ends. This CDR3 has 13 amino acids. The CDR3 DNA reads TGTGCCAGCAGCCAAGCCCCAAGTCAGCCCCAGCATTTT. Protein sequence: CASSQAPSQPQHF.

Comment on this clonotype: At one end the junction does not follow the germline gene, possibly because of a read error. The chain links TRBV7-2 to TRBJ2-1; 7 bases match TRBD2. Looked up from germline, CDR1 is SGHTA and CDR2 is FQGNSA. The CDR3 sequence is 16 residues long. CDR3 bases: TGTGCCAGCAGCTTAAATTCGGCGGGAGCACCCAATGTGCAGTTCTTC. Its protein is CASSLNSAGAPNVQFF.

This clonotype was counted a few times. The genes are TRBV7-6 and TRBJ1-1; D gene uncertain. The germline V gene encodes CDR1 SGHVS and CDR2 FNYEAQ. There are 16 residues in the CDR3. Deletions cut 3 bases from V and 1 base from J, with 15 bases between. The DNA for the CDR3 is TGTGCCAGCAGCTTTAGTGTGTCCGGATCGAACACTGAAGCTTTCTTT. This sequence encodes CASSFSVSGSNTEAFF.

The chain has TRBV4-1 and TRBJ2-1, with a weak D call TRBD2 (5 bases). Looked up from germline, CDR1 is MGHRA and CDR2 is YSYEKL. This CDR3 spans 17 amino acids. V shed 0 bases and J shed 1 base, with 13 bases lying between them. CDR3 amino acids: CASSQDPAGRSYNEQFF. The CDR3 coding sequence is TGCGCCAGCAGCCAAGACCCTGCGGGCAGGTCCTACAATGAGCAGTTCTTC.

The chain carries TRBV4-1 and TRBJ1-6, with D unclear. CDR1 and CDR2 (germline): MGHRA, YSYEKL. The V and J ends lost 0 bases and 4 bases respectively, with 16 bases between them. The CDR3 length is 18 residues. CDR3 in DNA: TGCGCCAGCAGCCAAGATCCGGTCGAATCGGATTATAATTCACCCCTCCACTTT. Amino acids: CASSQDPVESDYNSPLHF.

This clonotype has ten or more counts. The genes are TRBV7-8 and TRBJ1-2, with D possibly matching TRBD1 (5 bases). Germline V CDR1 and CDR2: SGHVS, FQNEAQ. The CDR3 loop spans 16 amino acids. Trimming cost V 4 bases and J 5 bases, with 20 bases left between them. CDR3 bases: TGTGCCAGCAGCTCAGACTTGGGGGAAGGTCGATATGGCTACACCTTC. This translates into CASSSDLGEGRYGYTF.

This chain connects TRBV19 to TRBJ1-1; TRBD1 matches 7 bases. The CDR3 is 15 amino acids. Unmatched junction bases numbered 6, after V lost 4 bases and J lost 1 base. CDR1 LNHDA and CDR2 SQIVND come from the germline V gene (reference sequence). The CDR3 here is CASSTNRGRNTEAFF. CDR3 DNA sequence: TGTGCCAGTAGTACAAACAGGGGTAGGAACACTGAAGCTTTCTTT.

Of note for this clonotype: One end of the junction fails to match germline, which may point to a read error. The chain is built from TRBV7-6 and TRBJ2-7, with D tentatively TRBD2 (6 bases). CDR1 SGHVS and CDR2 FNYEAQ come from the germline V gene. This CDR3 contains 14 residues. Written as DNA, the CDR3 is TGTGCAAGCAGCTTAGGTGTACTAGCCTACGAGAAGTACTTC. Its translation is CASSLGVLAYEKYF. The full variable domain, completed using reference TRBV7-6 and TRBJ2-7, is GAGVSQSPRYKVTKRGQDVALRCDPISGHVSLYWYRQALGQGPEFLTYFNYEAQQDKSGLPNDRFSAERPEGSISTLTIQRTEQRDSAMYRCASSLGVLAYEKYFGPGTRLTVT.

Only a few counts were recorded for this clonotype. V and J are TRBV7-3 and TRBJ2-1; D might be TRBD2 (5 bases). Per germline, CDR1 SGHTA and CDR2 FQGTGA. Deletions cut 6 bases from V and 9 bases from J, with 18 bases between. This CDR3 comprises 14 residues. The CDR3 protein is CASSPGMVIGEQFF. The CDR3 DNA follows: TGTGCCAGCAGTCCCGGGATGGTCATAGGTGAGCAGTTCTTC.